These 25 T cell receptor beta chains were all obtained from the same sample, sequenced in a study of blood T cells in healthy people across ages (dated by TCRdb to about 2015). Libraries were constructed by 5' RACE. The second PCR ran for roughly 6 to 11 cycles and used a J-beta primer mix along with a sample-barcoded 5' primer. TCRdb ran its own pipeline on the public reads, namely fastp trimming at Q25 and MiXCR clone calling, and kept in-frame beta chains. Rows with one shared CDR3 protein collapse into an entry with the most common genes and DNA. The sample table lists some 1.8 million distinct CDR3 sequences, approximately 39% of them with a count of one. About 21% of the sample is in the top ten clones. What was sequenced was blood. All receptors derive from a human donor in good health.

The genes are TRBV20-1 and TRBJ2-3; D is uncertain. Germline V gene data show CDR1 as DFQATT and CDR2 as SNEGSKA (reference sequence). Deletions cut 1 base from V and 1 base from J, with 9 bases between. This CDR3 is 14 amino acids long. CDR3 DNA: TGCAGTGCTAGAGGCCAGAAGGGCACAGATACGCAGTATTTT. Translation: CSARGQKGTDTQYF.

The rearrangement joins TRBV28 to TRBJ2-7, with 8 bases lining up with TRBD1. This CDR3 region has 16 residues. The ends lost 3 bases at V and 0 bases at J; junction bases unmatched: 7. Germline assignment: CDR1 MDHEN and CDR2 SYDVKM. The CDR3 DNA reads as TGTGCCAGCAGTTTTGGGACAGGCTTTTTCTCCTACGAGCAGTACTTC. As protein: CASSFGTGFFSYEQYF.

The chain combines TRBV4-2 with TRBJ2-1; no firm D call. Germline V CDR1 and CDR2: LGHNA, YNFKEQ. The CDR3 contains 14 residues. Trimming shortened V by 5 bases and J by 8 bases, and 16 bases separated the two germline ends. As DNA, the CDR3 is TGTGCCAGCAGCGAGGCCGGCGAGGCGGATGAGCAGTTCTTC. It yields the protein CASSEAGEADEQFF.

The sample holds many counts of this clonotype. The chain employs TRBV20-1 and TRBJ1-6; 7 bases agree with TRBD1. The CDR3 loop spans 15 amino acids. Germline V gives CDR1 DFQATT, CDR2 SNEGSKA (reference sequence). Trimming cost V 6 bases and J 5 bases; bases outside gene matches: 10. CDR3 sequence: CSAPASTGDNSPLHF. DNA of the CDR3: TGCAGTGCCCCCGCAAGCACAGGGGATAATTCACCCCTCCACTTT.

This chain joins TRBV20-1 and TRBJ1-5; TRBD1 is a possible D gene (5 bases). This CDR3 is built from 15 residues. The V end lost 2 bases, the J end lost 7 bases, and 18 bases lay between the germline ends. CDR1 is DFQATT, CDR2 SNEGSKA, per germline (reference sequence). In DNA, the CDR3 is TGCAGTGCTAGAACCGGGACCCCCCTGGGGCAGCCCCAGCATTTT. Its translation is CSARTGTPLGQPQHF.

J is TRBJ1-1 and V is TRBV5-1; weak D call: TRBD1 (6 bases). Germline CDR1 is SGHRS and CDR2 is YFSETQ. CDR3 length: 15 amino acids. V was shortened by 0 bases and J by 5 bases, with 14 bases between the two germline ends. The DNA of the CDR3 is TGCGCCAGCAGCTTGGGAGTGGGGGCGGGGACTGAAGCTTTCTTT. It yields the protein CASSLGVGAGTEAFF.

The J gene is TRBJ1-5, the V gene TRBV6-5; D is perhaps TRBD1 (5 bases). The CDR3 length is 14 residues. Trimming stripped 9 bases from V and 2 bases from J, with 14 bases between. Per the germline V gene, CDR1 is MNHEY and CDR2 is SVGAGI. As DNA, the CDR3 is TGTGCCAGTAAGAGGAAAGGGGGCAATCAGCCCCAGCATTTT. Encoded protein: CASKRKGGNQPQHF.

V usage is TRBV19 and J usage is TRBJ1-2; D is ambiguous. The CDR3 runs to 14 residues. Between the trimmed V and J ends, which lost 5 bases and 4 bases, there was a span of 14 bases. Germline V lookup: CDR1 LNHDA, CDR2 SQIVND (reference sequence). The CDR3 is CASSLRRIVYGYTF. DNA for the CDR3: TGTGCCAGTAGTTTAAGACGGATAGTCTATGGCTACACCTTC. The entire variable domain, with the rest obtained from reference TRBV19 and TRBJ1-2, is as follows: DGGITQSPKYLFRKEGQNVTLSCEQNLNHDAMYWYRQDPGQGLRLIYYSQIVNDFQKGDIAEGYSVSREKKESFPLTVTSAQKNPTAFYLCASSLRRIVYGYTFGSGTRLTVV.

This clonotype came up a few times. The J gene is TRBJ2-6, the V gene TRBV9; D is uncertain. The CDR3 has 15 residues. Trimming took 0 bases from V and 1 from J, leaving 5 bases between them. Looked up from germline, CDR1 is SGDLS and CDR2 is YYNGEE. CDR3 coding DNA: TGTGCCAGCAGCGTAGAGGTTTCTGGGGCCAACGTCCTGACTTTC. Residues: CASSVEVSGANVLTF. Supplemented by reference TRBV9 and TRBJ2-6, the full variable domain reads DSGVTQTPKHLITATGQRVTLRCSPRSGDLSVYWYQQSLDQGLQFLIQYYNGEERAKGNILERFSAQQFPDLHSELNLSSLELGDSALYFCASSVEVSGANVLTFGAGSRLTVL.

This clonotype was detected only a few times. Here the CDR3 reads CASSLQWKETQYF. CDR3 coding DNA: TGTGCCAGCAGCTTACAGTGGAAAGAGACCCAGTACTTC. J is TRBJ2-5 and V is TRBV7-9; D unclear. Between the trimmed V and J ends, which lost 2 bases and 3 bases, there was a span of 7 bases. Germline-derived CDR1 and CDR2 are SEHNR and FQNEAQ (reference sequence). The CDR3 loop spans 13 amino acids.

The J gene is TRBJ2-7, the V gene TRBV2; 9 nucleotides line up with TRBD1. The germline gives CDR1 SNHLY, CDR2 FYNNEI. V shed 2 bases and J 3 bases; nucleotides not matched to a gene: 2. The CDR3 loop spans 14 amino acids. CDR3 region: CASSERTGDYEQYF. The CDR3 nucleotides read TGTGCCAGCAGTGAAAGGACAGGGGACTACGAGCAGTACTTC.

The gene calls are TRBV14 and TRBJ1-1; D is unresolved. Germline V gives CDR1 SGHDN, CDR2 FVKESK. The CDR3 consists of 16 residues. Trimming shortened V by 0 bases and J by 0 bases, and 11 bases separated the two germline ends. CDR3 protein: CASSQDLGRVNTEAFF. The CDR3 coding sequence is TGTGCCAGCAGCCAAGATTTAGGAAGGGTGAACACTGAAGCTTTCTTT.

As DNA, the CDR3 is TGTGCCAGCAGTAAGGACAGGGGTAGGGGCACTGAAGCTTTCTTT. It encodes CASSKDRGRGTEAFF. The rearrangement links TRBV11-3 to TRBJ1-1; 9 nucleotides align to TRBD1. The germline V gene has CDR1 SGHNT and CDR2 YENEEA. V shed 6 bases, J shed 4 bases, and the junction held 9 bases outside the gene matches. This CDR3 comprises 15 residues.

This clonotype was observed a handful of times. This chain's CDR3 is CASSNIAGGIYEQYF. The CDR3 nucleotides read TGTGCCAGCAGCAACATAGCGGGGGGAATCTACGAGCAGTACTTC. The gene calls are TRBV6-5 and TRBJ2-7; 10 bases fit TRBD2. Germline V gene data show CDR1 as MNHEY and CDR2 as SVGAGI. CDR3 length: 15 residues. The V gene end was trimmed by 6 bases and the J gene end by 3 bases; junction bases not matched to a gene: 8.

V is TRBV29-1 and J is TRBJ1-2, with D perhaps TRBD1 (6 bases). V lost 7 bases to trimming and J lost 3 bases, with 15 bases between them. This CDR3 is 13 amino acids long. CDR1 is SQVTM, CDR2 ANQGSEA, per germline. CDR3: CSAVRDTDYGYTF. DNA for the CDR3: TGCAGCGCCGTCCGGGACACCGACTATGGCTACACCTTC.

V and J are TRBV4-2 and TRBJ2-5, with 9 bases lining up with TRBD1. J was trimmed by 5 bases and V by 0 bases; bases with no gene match: 10. CDR1 and CDR2 (germline): LGHNA, YNFKEQ. The CDR3 has 17 amino acids. DNA for the CDR3: TGTGCCAGCAGCCAAGAAAGGAAAACAGGGGGCGAGGAGACCCAGTACTTC. Its translation is CASSQERKTGGEETQYF.

On this clonotype itself: The junction shows a germline mismatch at one end, possibly a read error. The chain uses TRBV18 and TRBJ2-5; D remains ambiguous. Germline CDR1 and CDR2: KGHSH and LQKENI. The CDR3 covers 13 residues. CDR3 protein: CASSPTLQETQYF. CDR3 sequence (DNA): TGCGCCAGCAGCCCCACTCTCCAAGAGACCCAGTACTTC.

Details on this clonotype: At one end the junction does not follow the germline gene, possibly because of a read error. The genes are TRBV12-3 or TRBV12-4 and TRBJ2-3; possible D gene TRBD2, 5 bases. CDR3 length equals 15 residues. The CDR3 region is CASSFEGSSADAQYF. The CDR3 DNA reads TGTGCCAGCAGTTTCGAGGGCAGTAGCGCAGATGCGCAGTATTTT.

This clonotype has only a few counts. V usage is TRBV18 and J usage is TRBJ2-2, with no clear D. The CDR3 covers 15 residues. The germline V gene has CDR1 KGHSH and CDR2 LQKENI. Trimming cost V 5 bases and J 0 bases, with 10 bases left between them. CDR3 DNA: TGTGCCAGCTCAACAACAAGTTCGAACACCGGGGAGCTGTTTTTT. It specifies CASSTTSSNTGELFF. Full variable domain (outside the CDR3, taken from reference TRBV18 and TRBJ2-2): NAGVMQNPRHLVRRRGQEARLRCSPMKGHSHVYWYRQLPEEGLKFMVYLQKENIIDESGMPKERFSAEFPKEGPSILRIQQVVRGDSAAYFCASSTTSSNTGELFFGEGSRLTVL.

The J gene is TRBJ2-4, the V gene TRBV12-3 or TRBV12-4, with D possibly being TRBD2 (5 bases). The CDR3 extends over 13 amino acids. V lost 7 bases to trimming and J lost 6 bases, with 13 bases between them. The CDR3 region has the DNA TGTGCCAGCAAGTTATACGAGGGAAACATTCAGTACTTC. Amino acid sequence: CASKLYEGNIQYF.

The chain carries TRBV20-1 and TRBJ2-7; perhaps TRBD1 as D (5 bases). CDR1 is DFQATT and CDR2 is SNEGSKA in the germline V gene (reference sequence). V was clipped by 3 bases and J by 9 bases, with 15 bases between them. The CDR3 is made up of 12 amino acids. In DNA form, the CDR3 reads TGCAGTGCTAGGACAGCCTCTACGGGGCAGTACTTC. This gives the protein CSARTASTGQYF.

The chain combines TRBV3-1 with TRBJ1-5; 11 positions agree with TRBD1. This CDR3 has 18 amino acids. Germline loops: CDR1 LGHDT, CDR2 YNNKEL (reference sequence). The J segment lost 3 bases and the V segment lost 1 base, leaving 8 bases of the junction unmatched. CDR3 region: CASSQGGTGGAINQPQHF. The CDR3, as DNA: TGTGCCAGCAGCCAAGGGGGGACAGGGGGGGCTATCAATCAGCCCCAGCATTTT.

This clonotype showed up just a few times. This chain joins TRBV5-6 and TRBJ2-7, with a tentative D call TRBD2 (5 bases). V dropped 4 bases and J dropped 3 bases, with 14 bases sitting between them. This CDR3 is 14 amino acids long. CDR1 is SGHDT, CDR2 YYEEEE, per germline. The CDR3 bases are TGTGCCAGCAGCCCCGGGGTGACGGACTACGAGCAGTACTTC. Its protein product is CASSPGVTDYEQYF.

The V and J genes are TRBV28 and TRBJ2-7; the D call may be TRBD1 or TRBD2 (6 bases each). Trimming left V 8 bases short and J 3 bases short, with 17 bases between. Germline lookup yields CDR1 MDHEN and CDR2 SYDVKM. CDR3 size: 14 residues. CDR3 in amino acids: CASGGGGGSYEQYF. CDR3 bases: TGTGCCAGCGGAGGGGGTGGGGGCAGCTACGAGCAGTACTTC.

The chain couples TRBV20-1 to TRBJ1-2; D remains unclear. CDR3 size: 13 residues. The germline gives CDR1 DFQATT, CDR2 SNEGSKA (reference sequence). The V end was cut by 1 base, the J end by 7 bases, with 13 bases between. The CDR3 DNA reads as TGCAGTGCTAGAGGGTACTCGGAAGGTGGCTACACCTTC. This encodes CSARGYSEGGYTF.